This T cell receptor (beta chain) was identified during a study of beta chain features in type 1 diabetes. Study-level results: A moderate, significant TCRB CDR3 shortening appeared in type 1 diabetes across four CD4+ subsets. Cells carrying high TCR expression could end up over-represented when cDNA is sequenced. Patients and controls would share equally any PCR tilt toward shorter templates.

As to this clone: Its target is unknown.

The V gene's germline CDR1 is SGHTA and CDR2 FQGNSA. J was trimmed by 8 bases and V by 5 bases; bases with no gene match: 12. This CDR3 is 15 amino acids long. The study reverse transcribed the entire isolated RNA, so it sequenced expressed TCRB transcripts. The table came from immunoSEQ multiplex PCR; TCRdb's copy has only in-frame clones and leaves some out. The sample carries around 160,000 clones, around 51% recorded once. CD45RO/CCR7/CD25/CD127/CD95/CD27 staining was used to isolate CD4+ naive, central memory, regulatory and stem cell-like memory cells by sorting. The chain carries TRBV7-2 and TRBJ2-4, with 7 bases lining up with TRBD1. The sample consisted of Tregs from blood. This receptor was taken from a man younger than 35 in good health. This CDR3 reads CASSISTGSVYIQYF. CDR3 nucleotide sequence: TGTGCCAGCAGCATCTCGACAGGGTCGGTTTACATTCAGTACTTC.